The 5 T cell receptor beta chains presented below share a single source sample, sequenced in a study of blood T cell repertoires in COVID-19 (dated by TCRdb to about 2020). Library creation used the immunoSEQ multiplex PCR assay. Entries here come from immuneACCESS through TCRdb and include only in-frame sequences with V and J called. Some clones fail to appear in such tables; in the studies checked, an unresolved V gene covers under half of the shortfall, and the cause of the remainder is unknown. The sample includes over 200,000 clones, with approximately 83% observed a single time. The ten top clones hold 4.4% of the sample. The sample was peripheral blood. The receptor set was obtained from a man aged 50 or older with active or convalescent COVID-19.

This clone was detected a few times. This sample includes further DNA sequences coding for the same CDR3. This chain uses TRBV6-1 with TRBJ1-5; D remains unclear. Between the trimmed V and J ends, which lost 3 bases and 4 bases, there was a span of 13 bases. CDR1 is MNHNS, CDR2 SASEGT, per germline. This CDR3 has 15 amino acids. CDR3 bases: TGTGCCAGCAGTGAGGGGAGGGTCGGAAATCAGCCCCAGCATTTT. As protein: CASSEGRVGNQPQHF.

The chain combines TRBV9 with TRBJ2-3; 11 nucleotides match TRBD2. The CDR3 runs 16 residues. Losses at the gene ends were 1 base for V and 6 bases for J; bases not matched to a gene: 7. Germline V gene data show CDR1 as SGDLS and CDR2 as YYNGEE. The chain's CDR3 is CASSVISGGAFDTQYF. As DNA, the CDR3 is TGTGCCAGCAGCGTAATTAGCGGGGGGGCGTTTGATACGCAGTATTTT. The whole variable domain, remainder taken from reference TRBV9 and TRBJ2-3, is DSGVTQTPKHLITATGQRVTLRCSPRSGDLSVYWYQQSLDQGLQFLIQYYNGEERAKGNILERFSAQQFPDLHSELNLSSLELGDSALYFCASSVISGGAFDTQYFGPGTRLTVL.

This chain uses TRBV18 with TRBJ1-3; D is unclear. The CDR3 runs 18 residues. V lost 6 bases and J 3 bases, leaving 24 bases between the germline ends. Germline V gene data show CDR1 as KGHSH and CDR2 as LQKENI. The CDR3 nucleotides are TGTGCCAGCTCCGCCGGGCGGGCCTGGTTCCTCGGTGGAAACACCATATATTTT. Residues: CASSAGRAWFLGGNTIYF. The whole variable domain, remainder taken from reference TRBV18 and TRBJ1-3, is NAGVMQNPRHLVRRRGQEARLRCSPMKGHSHVYWYRQLPEEGLKFMVYLQKENIIDESGMPKERFSAEFPKEGPSILRIQQVVRGDSAAYFCASSAGRAWFLGGNTIYFGEGSWLTVV.

As regards this clone: Different DNA sequences within this sample yield the same CDR3. The chain couples TRBV3-1 (or the pseudogene TRBV3-2) to TRBJ2-1; 10 positions agree with TRBD2. Trimming took 0 bases from V and 4 from J; bases not matched to a gene: 3. The CDR3 consists of 16 residues. The germline V gene encodes CDR1 LGHDT and CDR2 YNNKEL (reference sequence). The DNA of the CDR3 is TGTGCCAGCAGCCAAGATGGTAGCGGGGGGTACAATGAGCAGTTCTTC. It specifies CASSQDGSGGYNEQFF.

The rearrangement uses TRBV3-1 (or the pseudogene TRBV3-2) and TRBJ2-3; 10 bases match TRBD1. Germline V gene data show CDR1 as LGHDT and CDR2 as YNNKEL (reference sequence). CDR3 length equals 16 residues. J lost 5 bases, V lost 4 bases, and 9 bases had no gene match. CDR3 nucleotides: TGTGCCAGCAGCCTCGGGACAGGGGCCATCGGAGATACGCAGTATTTT. This encodes CASSLGTGAIGDTQYF.